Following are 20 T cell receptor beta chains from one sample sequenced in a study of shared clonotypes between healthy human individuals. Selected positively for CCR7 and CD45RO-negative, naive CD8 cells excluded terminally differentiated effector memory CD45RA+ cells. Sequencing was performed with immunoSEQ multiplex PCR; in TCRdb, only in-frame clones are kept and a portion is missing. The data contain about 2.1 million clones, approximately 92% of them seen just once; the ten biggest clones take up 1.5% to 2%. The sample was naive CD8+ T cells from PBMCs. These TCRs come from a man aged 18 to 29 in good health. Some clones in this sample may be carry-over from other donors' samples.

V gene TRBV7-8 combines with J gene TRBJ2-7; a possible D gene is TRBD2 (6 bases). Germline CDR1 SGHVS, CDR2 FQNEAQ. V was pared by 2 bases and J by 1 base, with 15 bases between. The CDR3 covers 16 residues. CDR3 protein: CASSLPSWRGSYEQYF. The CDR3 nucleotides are TGTGCCAGCAGCTTACCCTCTTGGAGGGGATCCTACGAGCAGTACTTC.

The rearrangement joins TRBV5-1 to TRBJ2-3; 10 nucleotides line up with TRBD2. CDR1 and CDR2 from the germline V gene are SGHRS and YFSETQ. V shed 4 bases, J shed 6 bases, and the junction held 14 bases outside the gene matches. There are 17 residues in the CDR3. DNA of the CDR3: TGCGCCAGCAGCATAAGACTAGCGGGTACAATAGGGGATACGCAGTATTTT. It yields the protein CASSIRLAGTIGDTQYF.

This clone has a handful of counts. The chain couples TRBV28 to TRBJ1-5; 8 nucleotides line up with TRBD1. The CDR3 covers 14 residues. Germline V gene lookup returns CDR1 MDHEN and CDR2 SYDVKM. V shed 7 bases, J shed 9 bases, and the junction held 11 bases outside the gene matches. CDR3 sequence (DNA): TGTGCCAGCATCCTAAGACAGGGGTGGGGGCCCCAGCATTTT. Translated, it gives CASILRQGWGPQHF.

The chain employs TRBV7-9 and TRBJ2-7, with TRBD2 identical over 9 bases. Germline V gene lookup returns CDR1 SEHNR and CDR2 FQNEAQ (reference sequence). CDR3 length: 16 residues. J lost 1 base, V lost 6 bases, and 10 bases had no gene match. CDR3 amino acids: CASSPNLAGPSYEQYF. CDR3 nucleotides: TGTGCCAGCAGTCCTAACCTAGCGGGACCTTCCTACGAGCAGTACTTC.

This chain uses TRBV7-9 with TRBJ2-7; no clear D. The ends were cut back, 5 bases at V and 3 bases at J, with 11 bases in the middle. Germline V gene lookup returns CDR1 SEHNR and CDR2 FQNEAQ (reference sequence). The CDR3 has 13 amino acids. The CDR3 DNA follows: TGTGCCAGCAGCATGAAGGGTGACTACGAGCAGTACTTC. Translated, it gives CASSMKGDYEQYF.

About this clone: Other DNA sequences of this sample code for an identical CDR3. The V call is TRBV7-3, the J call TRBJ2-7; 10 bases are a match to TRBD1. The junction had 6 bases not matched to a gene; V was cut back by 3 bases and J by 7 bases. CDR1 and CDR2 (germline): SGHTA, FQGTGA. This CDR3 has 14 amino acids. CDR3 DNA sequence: TGTGCCAGCAGCTTGGGACAGGGGTTGGGAGAGCAGTACTTC. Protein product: CASSLGQGLGEQYF. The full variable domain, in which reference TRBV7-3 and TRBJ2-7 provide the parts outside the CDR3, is GAGVSQTPSNKVTEKGKYVELRCDPISGHTALYWYRQSLGQGPEFLIYFQGTGAADDSGLPNDRFFAVRPEGSVSTLKIQRTERGDSAVYLCASSLGQGLGEQYFGPGTRLTVT.

CDR3 coding DNA: TGTGCCAGCGCGGGCGGGTGGGGGAACTACGAGCAGTACTTC. Residues: CASAGGWGNYEQYF. V usage is TRBV27 and J usage is TRBJ2-7; perhaps D is TRBD1 or TRBD2 (5 bases each). The V and J ends lost 8 bases and 3 bases respectively, with 17 bases between them. The germline gives CDR1 MNHEY, CDR2 SMNVEV (reference sequence). The CDR3 is 14 residues long.

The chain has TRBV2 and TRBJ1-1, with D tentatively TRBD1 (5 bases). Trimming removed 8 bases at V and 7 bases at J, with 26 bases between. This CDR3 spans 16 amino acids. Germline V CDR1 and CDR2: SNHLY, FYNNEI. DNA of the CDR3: TGTGCCAGCGCCCTCTCGTACCGAGGGGCGTGGGGTGAAGCTTTCTTT. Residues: CASALSYRGAWGEAFF. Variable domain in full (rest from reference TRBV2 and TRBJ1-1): EPEVTQTPSHQVTQMGQEVILRCVPISNHLYFYWYRQILGQKVEFLVSFYNNEISEKSEIFDDQFSVERPDGSNFTLKIRSTKLEDSAMYFCASALSYRGAWGEAFFGQGTRLTVV.

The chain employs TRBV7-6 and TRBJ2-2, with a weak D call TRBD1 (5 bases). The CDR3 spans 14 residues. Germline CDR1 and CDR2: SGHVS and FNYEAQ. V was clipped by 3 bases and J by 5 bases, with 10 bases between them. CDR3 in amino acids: CASSFRQMTGELFF. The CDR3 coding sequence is TGTGCCAGCAGCTTCCGACAGATGACCGGGGAGCTGTTTTTT. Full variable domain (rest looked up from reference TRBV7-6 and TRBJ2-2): GAGVSQSPRYKVTKRGQDVALRCDPISGHVSLYWYRQALGQGPEFLTYFNYEAQQDKSGLPNDRFSAERPEGSISTLTIQRTEQRDSAMYRCASSFRQMTGELFFGEGSRLTVL.

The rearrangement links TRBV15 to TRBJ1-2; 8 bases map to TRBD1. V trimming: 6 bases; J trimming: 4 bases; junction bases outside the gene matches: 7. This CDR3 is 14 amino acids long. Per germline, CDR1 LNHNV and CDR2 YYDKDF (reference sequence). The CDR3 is CATRDRDHIYGYTF. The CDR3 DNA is TGTGCCACCAGGGACAGGGACCACATCTATGGCTACACCTTC.

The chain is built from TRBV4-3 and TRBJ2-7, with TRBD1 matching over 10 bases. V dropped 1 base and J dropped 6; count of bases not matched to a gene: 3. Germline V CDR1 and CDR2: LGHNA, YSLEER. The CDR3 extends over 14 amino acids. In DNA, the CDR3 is TGCGCCAGCAGCCAAGGGGACAGGGGTCGCGAGCAGTACTTC. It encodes CASSQGDRGREQYF.

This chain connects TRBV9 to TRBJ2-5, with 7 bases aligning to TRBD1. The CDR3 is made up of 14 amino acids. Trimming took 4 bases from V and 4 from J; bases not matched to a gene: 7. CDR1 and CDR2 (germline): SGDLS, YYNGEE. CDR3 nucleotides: TGTGCCAGCAGCAAAGGGACAGCCCCAGAGACCCAGTACTTC. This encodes CASSKGTAPETQYF.

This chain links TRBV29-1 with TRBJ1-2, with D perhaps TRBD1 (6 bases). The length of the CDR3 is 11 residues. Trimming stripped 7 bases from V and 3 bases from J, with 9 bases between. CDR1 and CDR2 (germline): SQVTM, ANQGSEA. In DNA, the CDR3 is TGCAGCGCCCGGACAGACTATGGCTACACCTTC. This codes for CSARTDYGYTF.

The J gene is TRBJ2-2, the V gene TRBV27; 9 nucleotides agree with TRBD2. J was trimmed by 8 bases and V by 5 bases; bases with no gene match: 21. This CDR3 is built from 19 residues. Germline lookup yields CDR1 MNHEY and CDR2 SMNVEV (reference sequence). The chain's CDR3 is CASSLLPASAGGPEGELFF. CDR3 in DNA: TGTGCCAGCAGTCTCCTCCCTGCGAGTGCGGGAGGGCCGGAGGGGGAGCTGTTTTTT.

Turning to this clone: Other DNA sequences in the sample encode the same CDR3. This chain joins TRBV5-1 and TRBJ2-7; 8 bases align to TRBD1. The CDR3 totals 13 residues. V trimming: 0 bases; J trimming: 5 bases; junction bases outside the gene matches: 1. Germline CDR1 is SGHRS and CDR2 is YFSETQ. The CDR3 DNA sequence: TGCGCCAGCAGCTTGGGACAGGGGAACGAGCAGTACTTC. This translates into CASSLGQGNEQYF.

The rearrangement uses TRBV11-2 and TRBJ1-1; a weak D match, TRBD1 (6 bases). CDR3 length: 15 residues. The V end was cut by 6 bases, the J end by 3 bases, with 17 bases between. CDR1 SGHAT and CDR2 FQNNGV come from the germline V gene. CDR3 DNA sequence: TGTGCCAGCAGGGCACGAAGGGGGGAGGACACTGAAGCTTTCTTT. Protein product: CASRARRGEDTEAFF.

The CDR3 DNA follows: TGTGCCTCAAGAACCGGGGTTCTCGCCGAGCAGTACTTC. Its translation: CASRTGVLAEQYF. The J gene is TRBJ2-7, the V gene TRBV5-6; weak D call: TRBD2 (5 bases). This CDR3 region has 13 residues. Germline V gives CDR1 SGHDT, CDR2 YYEEEE. Trimming left V 10 bases short and J 6 bases short, with 20 bases between.

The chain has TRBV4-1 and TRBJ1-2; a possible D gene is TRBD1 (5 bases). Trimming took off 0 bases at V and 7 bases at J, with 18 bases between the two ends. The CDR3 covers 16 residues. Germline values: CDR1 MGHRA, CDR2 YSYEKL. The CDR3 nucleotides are TGCGCCAGCAGCCAAGATCTTGGGACCCCGGCCGGTGGCTACACCTTC. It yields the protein CASSQDLGTPAGGYTF.

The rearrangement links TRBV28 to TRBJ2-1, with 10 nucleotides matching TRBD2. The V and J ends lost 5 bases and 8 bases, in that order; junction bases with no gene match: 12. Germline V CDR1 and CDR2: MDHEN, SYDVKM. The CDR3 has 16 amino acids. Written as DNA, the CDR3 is TGTGCCAGCAGTACGAACGGACTAGCGGCAAGGGATGAGCAGTTCTTC. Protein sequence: CASSTNGLAARDEQFF.

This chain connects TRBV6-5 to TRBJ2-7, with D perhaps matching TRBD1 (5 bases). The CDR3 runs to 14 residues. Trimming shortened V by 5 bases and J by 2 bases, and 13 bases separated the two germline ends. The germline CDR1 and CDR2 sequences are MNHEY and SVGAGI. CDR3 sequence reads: CASSPDKGPYEQYF. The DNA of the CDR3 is TGTGCCAGCAGTCCGGACAAAGGGCCCTACGAGCAGTACTTC.